The 16 T cell receptor beta chains below all came from one sample that was sequenced in a study of blood T cell repertoires in COVID-19. Only in-frame clones appear in the TCRdb table, and some are missing; sequencing was by immunoSEQ multiplex PCR. Here the sample spans 140,000 or so clones, around 86% being singletons. The sequencing sample was made of peripheral blood. The receptors were sampled from a human donor in a cohort sampled during active COVID-19.

V usage is TRBV5-1 and J usage is TRBJ1-1; D may be TRBD1 (6 bases). V gave up 1 base and J gave up 0 bases, with 16 bases separating them. The CDR3 consists of 17 residues. Germline loops: CDR1 SGHRS, CDR2 YFSETQ. The CDR3 loop reads CASSLRPTGDMNTEAFF. The CDR3 coding sequence is TGCGCCAGCAGCTTGAGGCCGACAGGAGACATGAACACTGAAGCTTTCTTT.

This chain links TRBV18 with TRBJ2-3; 10 bases line up with TRBD1. V lost 5 bases and J lost 4; bases outside the gene matches: 6. Per the germline V gene, CDR1 is KGHSH and CDR2 is LQKENI. CDR3 length: 15 amino acids. This chain's CDR3 is CASSSMTGGADTQYF. Here the CDR3 DNA reads TGTGCCAGCTCATCTATGACAGGGGGCGCAGATACGCAGTATTTT.

The V gene is TRBV2, the J gene TRBJ2-7; D is perhaps TRBD1 (6 bases). Trimming stripped 4 bases from V and 3 bases from J, with 10 bases between. The CDR3 length is 13 residues. Germline CDR1 reads SNHLY; CDR2 reads FYNNEI. The CDR3 loop is CASSVRGDYEQYF. CDR3 in DNA: TGTGCCAGCAGTGTCAGGGGAGACTACGAGCAGTACTTC.

This sequence joins TRBV4-2 and TRBJ1-2; unclear D gene. Trimming took 1 base from V and 10 from J, leaving 19 bases between them. Germline CDR1 LGHNA, CDR2 YNFKEQ. This CDR3 region has 15 residues. This chain's CDR3 is CASSQGNGRTVFYTF. CDR3 coding DNA: TGTGCCAGCAGCCAAGGAAACGGCCGAACAGTTTTCTACACCTTC.

This chain links TRBV27 with TRBJ1-6; 9 bases align to TRBD1. Per the germline V gene, CDR1 is MNHEY and CDR2 is SMNVEV (reference sequence). This CDR3 comprises 14 residues. V was pared by 6 bases and J by 9 bases, with 6 bases of the junction left unmatched. CDR3 coding DNA: TGTGCCAGCAGATCGACAGGGGGAGTTTCACCCCTCCACTTT. As protein: CASRSTGGVSPLHF.

This clone was observed once. The V call is TRBV18, the J call TRBJ2-1, with D maybe TRBD1 (5 bases). CDR1 is KGHSH, CDR2 LQKENI, per germline. The CDR3 is made up of 13 amino acids. V lost 2 bases to trimming and J lost 7 bases, with 9 bases between them. CDR3 sequence reads: CASSPSGKNEQFF. CDR3 bases: TGTGCCAGCTCACCATCAGGGAAGAATGAGCAGTTCTTC.

This clone has only a few counts. This chain joins TRBV10-3 and TRBJ2-7; D is perhaps TRBD1 (6 bases). The V gene lost 6 bases and the J gene lost 1 base, with 10 bases spanning the gap. Germline loops: CDR1 ENHRY, CDR2 SYGVKD. The CDR3 contains 13 residues. The CDR3 here is CAIRGQGSYEQYF. DNA of the CDR3: TGTGCCATCAGGGGGCAGGGGTCCTACGAGCAGTACTTC.

A few counts support this clone. The chain carries TRBV13 and TRBJ2-1; 7 bases line up with TRBD2. The CDR3 has 15 amino acids. The J segment lost 8 bases and the V segment lost 1 base, leaving 8 bases of the junction unmatched. The V gene's germline CDR1 is PRHDT and CDR2 FYEKMQ (reference sequence). This CDR3 is CASSLVGGITDEQFF. CDR3 sequence (DNA): TGTGCCAGCAGCTTAGTGGGGGGGATAACCGATGAGCAGTTCTTC. The variable domain in full, completed from reference TRBV13 and TRBJ2-1, reads AAGVIQSPRHLIKEKRETATLKCYPIPRHDTVYWYQQGPGQDPQFLISFYEKMQSDKGSIPDRFSAQQFSDYHSELNMSSLELGDSALYFCASSLVGGITDEQFFGPGTRLTVL.

This chain connects TRBV27 to TRBJ1-2, with 7 bases matching TRBD1. CDR1 is MNHEY and CDR2 is SMNVEV in the germline V gene (reference sequence). The CDR3 loop spans 13 amino acids. J gave up 1 base and V 8 bases, and 4 bases lay outside the gene matches. CDR3 sequence: CASGGQLNYGYTF. CDR3 sequence (DNA): TGTGCCAGCGGGGGACAGCTTAACTATGGCTACACCTTC.

The chain combines TRBV28 with TRBJ2-7, with 7 bases aligning to TRBD2. V dropped 2 bases and J dropped 2; count of bases not matched to a gene: 3. The CDR3 has 14 residues. CDR1 MDHEN and CDR2 SYDVKM come from the germline V gene. The chain's CDR3 is CASSLVGGPYEQYF. The CDR3 region has the DNA TGTGCCAGCAGTTTAGTGGGAGGGCCCTACGAGCAGTACTTC.

V and J are TRBV3-1 (or the pseudogene TRBV3-2) and TRBJ2-1; 10 nucleotides agree with TRBD2. The J segment lost 8 bases and the V segment lost 4 bases, leaving 8 bases of the junction unmatched. The germline CDR1 and CDR2 sequences are LGHDT and YNNKEL (reference sequence). The CDR3 totals 15 residues. CDR3 sequence: CASSPRTSGWDEQFF. The DNA of the CDR3 is TGTGCCAGCAGCCCCCGGACTAGCGGCTGGGATGAGCAGTTCTTC.

A single count supports this clone. The chain links TRBV2 to TRBJ2-1, with D possibly matching TRBD2 (5 bases). The germline V gene has CDR1 SNHLY and CDR2 FYNNEI. The CDR3 length is 13 residues. The germline V and J ends were trimmed by 3 bases and 5 bases, with 8 bases remaining between them. The CDR3: CASSELANNEQFF. CDR3 bases: TGTGCCAGCAGTGAGTTAGCGAACAATGAGCAGTTCTTC.

The chain is built from TRBV7-2 and TRBJ2-7; 10 bases line up with TRBD2. This CDR3 has 14 amino acids. Looked up from germline, CDR1 is SGHTA and CDR2 is FQGNSA. With 3 bases clipped from V and 3 bases from J, the junction kept 2 bases outside the gene matches. CDR3 sequence (DNA): TGTGCCAGCAGCTTTCGGACTAGCGGCTACGAGCAGTACTTC. It yields the protein CASSFRTSGYEQYF.

The chain carries TRBV20-1 and TRBJ2-7; tentatively, D is TRBD1 (5 bases). V was trimmed by 4 bases and J by 6 bases, leaving 10 bases between them. Germline V gene data show CDR1 as DFQATT and CDR2 as SNEGSKA (reference sequence). The CDR3 totals 11 residues. The CDR3 DNA follows: TGCAGTGCTATAGGGGCTGTCGAGCAGTACTTC. Translation: CSAIGAVEQYF.

V gene TRBV7-2 combines with J gene TRBJ2-7, with 7 nucleotides matching TRBD1. Trimming removed 5 bases from V and 3 bases from J; junction bases left unmatched: 7. The CDR3 is 14 amino acids. The germline V gene encodes CDR1 SGHTA and CDR2 FQGNSA. The CDR3 bases are TGTGCCAGCAGCCCCCAGGGGGTGAGCTACGAGCAGTACTTC. Translation gives CASSPQGVSYEQYF.

This clone was recorded once. The J gene is TRBJ2-1, the V gene TRBV2; D unclear. The CDR3 contains 14 residues. Between the trimmed V and J ends, which lost 2 bases and 1 base, there was a span of 6 bases. Germline CDR1 and CDR2: SNHLY and FYNNEI. The CDR3 DNA sequence: TGTGCCAGCAGTGAAAACTTTTCCTACAATGAGCAGTTCTTC. Translating it yields CASSENFSYNEQFF.